This T cell receptor (beta chain) was obtained from a study of blood T cells in healthy people across ages (dated by TCRdb to about 2015). About the investigation overall: In model experiments, roughly one uniquely barcoded TCR beta cDNA molecule per two T cells was captured by template switching. Donors of different ages were randomly distributed across sequencing lanes to avoid experimental bias. Donors were grouped into four age groups: young (average roughly 15 years), middle-aged (over 35), aged (over 55) and long-lived (roughly 80). Using deep sequencing normalized with unique cDNA molecular identifiers, the study measured how TCR beta repertoire diversity changes with age. Using the same blood draw, the study looked at two additional independent replicas of 1 million unique cDNA reads for two donors, one aged 18 to 30 and the other aged 80 or older. Points the paper makes about the study in general: Estimates of total diversity based on one million sequenced T cells were regarded as lower bounds and as underestimates. Conclusive comparison of naive and antigen-experienced compartments was prevented by the profiling of bulk unsorted PBMCs. The long-lived group showed more naive CD4+ T cells, fewer expanded clones and increased TCR diversity than the aged group, suggesting age selection. Donor CMV infection status was unknown, potentially confounding age-related changes in expanded clonotypes. Observed TCR beta diversity correlated strongly with the percentage of naive T cells measured by flow cytometry. As age increased, observed TCR beta diversity per million T cells dropped in a roughly linear way, and a significant reduction was already evident by age 40.

The CDR3, cysteine through phenylalanine, is 10 amino acids long. Here the CDR3 DNA is all that survives: 30 bases in frame from base 1. The germline V gene specifies SQVTM as CDR1 and ANQGSEA as CDR2. A distance of 9 bases separates the germline ends of V and J, which lose 3 bases and 10 bases respectively. Systemically healthy Caucasian individuals from Russia, 35 to 50 in total and aged roughly 6 to 100 years, were included as donors. Approximately 9.3 milliliters of peripheral blood were drawn from each donor into EDTA-treated Vacutainer tubes. Ficoll-Paque density-gradient centrifugation was used to isolate PBMCs, with at least 7 million obtained per sample. Trizol reagent was used to extract total RNA from the PBMCs, yielding at least 6 micrograms per sample. For every donor, an aliquot of PBMCs went through flow cytometry to measure the percentages of naive CD45RAhigh/CD27high T cells. Libraries were constructed by 5' RACE. TCRdb names Illumina HiSeq 2500 as the instrument used. A second PCR of roughly 7 to 11 cycles was performed with a sample-barcoded 5' primer and a J-beta primer mix. A unique molecular identifier was introduced onto each TCR beta cDNA molecule by a template-switch 5' adaptor carrying 12 random nucleotides. At least 3 million CDR3-containing paired-end reads were obtained from each sample. The Mint cDNA synthesis kit, primed by a TRBC-specific oligonucleotide, was used to synthesize first-strand cDNA from all RNA. Following uracil-DNA glycosylase treatment, a first 18-cycle PCR with universal primers M1SS and BC2_uni_R was performed on all cDNA. The paper's processing steps were these. For normalization, 1 million high-quality reads were randomly selected from each sample, with every read carrying a distinct molecular identifier. Instead of being binned into consensus sequences, reads with shared molecular identifiers were discarded. MiTCR, run with a Q25 quality threshold and the strictest error-elimination algorithm, handled CDR3 identification, clonotype clustering and error correction. A nonparametric unseen species model with Euler transformation was used to estimate lower-bound total TCR beta diversity. TCRdb applied fastp at Q25 and MiXCR to the public reads, then kept only in-frame beta chains. When rows share a CDR3 protein, they turn into one entry using the most common DNA and genes. What appears here as the V and J calls and clone size reflects TCRdb's work, not the paper's. The sample records more than 800,000 distinct CDR3 sequences, more than 40% of which are singletons. Approximately 19% of the sample lies in the top ten.

Concerning this clonotype: Its target antigen remains unknown. Per-base qualities were not stored, and no clone one base away is much larger.

The V and J genes are TRBV29-1 and TRBJ1-2; the D gene assignment is ambiguous. This receptor was taken from a woman in her fifties or sixties in good health. Sequences were obtained from blood. The CDR3 in this case is CSVDRGPYTF. In nucleotides, the sequence is TGCAGCGTTGACCGAGGACCCTACACCTTC.